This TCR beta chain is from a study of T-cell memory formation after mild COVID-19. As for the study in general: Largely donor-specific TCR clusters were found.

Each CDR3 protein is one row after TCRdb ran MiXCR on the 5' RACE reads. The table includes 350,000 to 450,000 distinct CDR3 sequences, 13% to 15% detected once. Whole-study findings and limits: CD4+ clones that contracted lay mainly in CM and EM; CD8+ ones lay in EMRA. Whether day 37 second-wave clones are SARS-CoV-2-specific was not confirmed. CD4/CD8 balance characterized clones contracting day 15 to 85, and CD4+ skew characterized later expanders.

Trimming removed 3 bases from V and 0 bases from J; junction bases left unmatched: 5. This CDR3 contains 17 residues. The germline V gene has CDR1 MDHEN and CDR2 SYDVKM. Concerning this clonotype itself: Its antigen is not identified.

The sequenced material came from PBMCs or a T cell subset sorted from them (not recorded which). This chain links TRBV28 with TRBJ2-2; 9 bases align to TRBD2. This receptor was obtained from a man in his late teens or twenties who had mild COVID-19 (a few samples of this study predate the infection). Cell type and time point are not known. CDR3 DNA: TGTGCCAGCAGTTTTCCTAGCGGGACCACGAACACCGGGGAGCTGTTTTTT. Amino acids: CASSFPSGTTNTGELFF.